This TCR beta chain originates from a study of blood T cell repertoires in COVID-19. Across the whole study: PBMCs, B-cell-depleted T cells, or T cells were the source of the cDNA or gDNA that made up the material.

Concerning this clone: At one boundary the junction diverges from the germline segment, which might be a read error.

Original handling: Counts of nucleated cells, estimated from reference gene primer amplification, were obtained. Assay: immunoSEQ multiplex PCR; the TCRdb copy retains only in-frame clones and omits some. Clonal size and the V and J genes are those of that table, whereas D and trimming came from the DNA. The top ten hold about 4.5% of the sample, which has about 110,000 clones, approximately 86% seen once. The V gene's germline CDR1 is SEHNR and CDR2 FQNEAQ (reference sequence). This CDR3 spans 11 amino acids. This chain joins TRBV7-9 and TRBJ2-7, with a possible D match to TRBD2 (6 bases). Sample: peripheral blood. This receptor was obtained from a man between 40 and 49 years old with acute or convalescent COVID-19. For the CDR3, the DNA is TGTGCCAGCAGGGGTCCGGGACTTAGCGACTTC. Translated, it gives CASRGPGLSDF.